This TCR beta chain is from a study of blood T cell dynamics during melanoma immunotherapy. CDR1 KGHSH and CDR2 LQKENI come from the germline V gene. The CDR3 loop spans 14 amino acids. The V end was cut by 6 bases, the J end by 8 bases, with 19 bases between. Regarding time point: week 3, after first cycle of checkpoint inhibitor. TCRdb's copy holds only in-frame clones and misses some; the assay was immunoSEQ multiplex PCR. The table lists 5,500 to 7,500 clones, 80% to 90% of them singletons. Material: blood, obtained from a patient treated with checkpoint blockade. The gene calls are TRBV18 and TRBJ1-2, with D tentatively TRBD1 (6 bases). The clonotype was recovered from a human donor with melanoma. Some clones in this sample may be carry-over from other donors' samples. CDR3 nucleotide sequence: TGTGCCAGCTCCCCCCCAGGGGACGAACAGGGCTACACCTTC. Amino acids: CASSPPGDEQGYTF.